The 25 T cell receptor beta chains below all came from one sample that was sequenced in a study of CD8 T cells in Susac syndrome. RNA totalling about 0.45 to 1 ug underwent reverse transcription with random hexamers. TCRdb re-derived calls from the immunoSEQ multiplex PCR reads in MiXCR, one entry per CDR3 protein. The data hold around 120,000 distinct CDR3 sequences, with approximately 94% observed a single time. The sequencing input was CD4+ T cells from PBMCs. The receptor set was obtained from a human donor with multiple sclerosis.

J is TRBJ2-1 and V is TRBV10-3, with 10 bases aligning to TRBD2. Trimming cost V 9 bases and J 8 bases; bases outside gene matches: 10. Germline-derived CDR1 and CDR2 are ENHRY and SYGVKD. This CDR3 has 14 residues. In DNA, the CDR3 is TGTGCCATAGGTAGGCTAGCGGGAGAGGATGAGCAGTTCTTC. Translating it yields CAIGRLAGEDEQFF.

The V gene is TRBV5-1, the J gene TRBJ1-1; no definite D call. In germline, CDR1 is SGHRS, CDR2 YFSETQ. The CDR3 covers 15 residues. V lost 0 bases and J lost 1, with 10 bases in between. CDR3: CASSLASRRNTEAFF. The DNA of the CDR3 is TGCGCCAGCAGCTTGGCAAGCAGGAGGAACACTGAAGCTTTCTTT.

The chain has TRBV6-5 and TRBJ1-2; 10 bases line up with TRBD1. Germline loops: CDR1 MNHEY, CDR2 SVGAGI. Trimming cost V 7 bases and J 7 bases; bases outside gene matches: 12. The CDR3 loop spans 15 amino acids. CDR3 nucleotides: TGTGCCAGCACTGTATCCGGGACAGGGGTGGGTGGCTACACCTTC. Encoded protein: CASTVSGTGVGGYTF.

CDR3 sequence: CASSPGTANYGYTF. In DNA, the CDR3 is TGTGCCAGTAGTCCCGGGACAGCTAACTATGGCTACACCTTC. V gene TRBV19 combines with J gene TRBJ1-2; 7 nucleotides match TRBD1. Germline-derived CDR1 and CDR2 are LNHDA and SQIVND (reference sequence). The CDR3 length is 14 residues. Unmatched junction bases numbered 3, after V lost 5 bases and J lost 0 bases.

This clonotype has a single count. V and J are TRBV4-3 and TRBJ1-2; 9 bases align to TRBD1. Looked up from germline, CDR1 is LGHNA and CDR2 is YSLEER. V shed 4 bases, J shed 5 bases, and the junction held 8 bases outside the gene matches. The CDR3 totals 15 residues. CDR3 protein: CASSRDGQGLYGYTF. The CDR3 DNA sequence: TGCGCCAGCAGCCGGGATGGACAGGGGTTGTATGGCTACACCTTC.

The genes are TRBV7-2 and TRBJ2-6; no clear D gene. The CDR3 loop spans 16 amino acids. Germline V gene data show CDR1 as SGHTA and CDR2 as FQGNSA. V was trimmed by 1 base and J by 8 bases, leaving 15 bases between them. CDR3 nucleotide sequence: TGTGCCAGCAGCTTAGAGGGAATCGGGCGAACCAACGTCCTGACTTTC. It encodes CASSLEGIGRTNVLTF.

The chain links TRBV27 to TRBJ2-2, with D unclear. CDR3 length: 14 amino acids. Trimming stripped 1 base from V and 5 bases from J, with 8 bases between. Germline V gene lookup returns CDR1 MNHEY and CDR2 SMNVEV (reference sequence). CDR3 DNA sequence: TGTGCCAGCAGTTTATATAGGGATACCGGGGAGCTGTTTTTT. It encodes CASSLYRDTGELFF.

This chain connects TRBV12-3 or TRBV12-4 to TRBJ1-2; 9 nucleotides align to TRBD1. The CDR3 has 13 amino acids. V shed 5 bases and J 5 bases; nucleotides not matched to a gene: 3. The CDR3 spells CASSEGQGYGYTF. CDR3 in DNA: TGTGCCAGCAGTGAGGGACAGGGATATGGCTACACCTTC.

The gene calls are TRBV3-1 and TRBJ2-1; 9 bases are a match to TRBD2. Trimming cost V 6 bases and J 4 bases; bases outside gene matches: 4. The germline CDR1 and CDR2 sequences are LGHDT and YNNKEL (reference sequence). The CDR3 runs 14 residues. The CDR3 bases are TGTGCCAGCAGGGGGACTAGCAGGTACAATGAGCAGTTCTTC. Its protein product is CASRGTSRYNEQFF.

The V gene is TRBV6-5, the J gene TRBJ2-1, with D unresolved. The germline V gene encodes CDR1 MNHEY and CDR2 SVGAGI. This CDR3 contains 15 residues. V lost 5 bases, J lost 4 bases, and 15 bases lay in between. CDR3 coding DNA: TGTGCCAGCAGTCCAGTAACCGTTGGTTACAATGAGCAGTTCTTC. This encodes CASSPVTVGYNEQFF.

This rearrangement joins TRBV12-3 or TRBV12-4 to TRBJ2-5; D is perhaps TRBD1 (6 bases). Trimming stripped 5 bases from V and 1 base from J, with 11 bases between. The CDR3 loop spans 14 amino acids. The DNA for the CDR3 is TGTGCCAGCAGTATAGGCAGGGGCCAAGAGACCCAGTACTTC. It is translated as CASSIGRGQETQYF.

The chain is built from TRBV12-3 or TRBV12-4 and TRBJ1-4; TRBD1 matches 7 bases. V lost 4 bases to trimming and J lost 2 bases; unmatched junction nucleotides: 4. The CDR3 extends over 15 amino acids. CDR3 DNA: TGTGCCAGCAGTTCTCGACAGGGTACTAATGAAAAACTGTTTTTT. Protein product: CASSSRQGTNEKLFF.

CDR3 nucleotide sequence: TGTGCCAGCAGCTCCCCGACCGTGGGGACAGATACGCAGTATTTT. It specifies CASSSPTVGTDTQYF. V gene TRBV7-9 combines with J gene TRBJ2-3; D ambiguous. V lost 4 bases and J lost 3, with 14 bases in between. Germline lookup yields CDR1 SEHNR and CDR2 FQNEAQ (reference sequence). This CDR3 is 15 amino acids long.

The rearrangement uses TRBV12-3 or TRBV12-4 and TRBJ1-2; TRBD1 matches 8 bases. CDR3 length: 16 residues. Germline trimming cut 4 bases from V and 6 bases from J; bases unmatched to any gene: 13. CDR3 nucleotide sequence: TGTGCCAGCAGTTCGACAGGGGAAGAACAACGCGATGGCTACACCTTC. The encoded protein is CASSSTGEEQRDGYTF.

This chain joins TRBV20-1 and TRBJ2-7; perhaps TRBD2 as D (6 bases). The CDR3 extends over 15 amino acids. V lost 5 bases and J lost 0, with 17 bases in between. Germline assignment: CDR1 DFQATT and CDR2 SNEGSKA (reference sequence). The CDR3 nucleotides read TGCAGTGCTCCCAACCGGTGGGAGGCCTCCTACGAGCAGTACTTC. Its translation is CSAPNRWEASYEQYF.

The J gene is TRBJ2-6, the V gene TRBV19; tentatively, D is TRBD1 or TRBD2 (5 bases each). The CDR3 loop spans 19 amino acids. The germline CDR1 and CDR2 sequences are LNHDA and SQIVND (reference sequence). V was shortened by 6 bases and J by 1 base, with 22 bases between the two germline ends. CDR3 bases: TGTGCCAGTAGGGGTCAGAGGGCAGGGCCTCTGTCTGGGGCCAACGTCCTGACTTTC. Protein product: CASRGQRAGPLSGANVLTF.

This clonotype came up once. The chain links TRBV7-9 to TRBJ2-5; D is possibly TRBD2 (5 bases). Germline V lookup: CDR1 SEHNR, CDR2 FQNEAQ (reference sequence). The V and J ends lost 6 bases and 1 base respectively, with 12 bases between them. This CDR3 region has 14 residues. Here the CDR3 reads CASSRPGLQETQYF. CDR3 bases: TGTGCCAGCAGTCGTCCAGGACTCCAAGAGACCCAGTACTTC. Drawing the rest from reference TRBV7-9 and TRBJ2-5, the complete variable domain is DTGVSQNPRHKITKRGQNVTFRCDPISEHNRLYWYRQTLGQGPEFLTYFQNEAQLEKSRLLSDRFSAERPKGSFSTLEIQRTEQGDSAMYLCASSRPGLQETQYFGPGTRLLVL.

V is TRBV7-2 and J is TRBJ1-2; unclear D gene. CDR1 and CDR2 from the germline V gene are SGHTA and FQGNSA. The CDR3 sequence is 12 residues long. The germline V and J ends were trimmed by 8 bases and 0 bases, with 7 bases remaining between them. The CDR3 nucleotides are TGTGCCAGCTACGAAACTAACTATGGCTACACCTTC. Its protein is CASYETNYGYTF.

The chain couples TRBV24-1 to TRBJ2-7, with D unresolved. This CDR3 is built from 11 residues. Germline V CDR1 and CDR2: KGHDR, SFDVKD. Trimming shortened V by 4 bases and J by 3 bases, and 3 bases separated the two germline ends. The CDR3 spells CATSEGYEQYF. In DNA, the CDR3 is TGTGCCACCAGTGAGGGCTACGAGCAGTACTTC.

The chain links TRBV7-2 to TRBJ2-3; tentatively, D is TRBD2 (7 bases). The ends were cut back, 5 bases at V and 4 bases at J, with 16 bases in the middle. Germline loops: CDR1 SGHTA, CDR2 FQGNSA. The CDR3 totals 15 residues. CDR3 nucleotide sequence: TGTGCCAGCAGCCGCCGTGCGGGGGCCCCAGATACGCAGTATTTT. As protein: CASSRRAGAPDTQYF.

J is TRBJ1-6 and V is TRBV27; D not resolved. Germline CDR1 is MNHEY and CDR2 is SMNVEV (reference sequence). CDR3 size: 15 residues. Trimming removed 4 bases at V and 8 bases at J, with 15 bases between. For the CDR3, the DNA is TGTGCCAGCAGTTCCTGGGGATCTAAGGATTCACCCCTCCACTTT. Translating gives CASSSWGSKDSPLHF.

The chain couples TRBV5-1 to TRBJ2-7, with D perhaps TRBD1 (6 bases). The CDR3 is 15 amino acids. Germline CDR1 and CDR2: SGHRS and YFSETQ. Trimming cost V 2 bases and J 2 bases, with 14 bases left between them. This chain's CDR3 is CASSLGSTGTYEQYF. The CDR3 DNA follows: TGCGCCAGCAGCTTAGGATCGACAGGCACCTACGAGCAGTACTTC.

The CDR3 DNA follows: TGTGCCAGCAGCACCCCGGACAGGGGGAACACTGAAGCTTTCTTT. The encoded protein is CASSTPDRGNTEAFF. This chain connects TRBV7-9 to TRBJ1-1, with 9 positions matching TRBD1. Germline assignment: CDR1 SEHNR and CDR2 FQNEAQ (reference sequence). This CDR3 comprises 15 residues. V trimming: 5 bases; J trimming: 1 base; junction bases outside the gene matches: 5.

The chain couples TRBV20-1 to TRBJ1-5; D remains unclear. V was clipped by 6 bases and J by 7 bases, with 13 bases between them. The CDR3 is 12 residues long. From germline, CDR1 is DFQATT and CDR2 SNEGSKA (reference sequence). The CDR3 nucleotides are TGCAGTGCCGGGGAAATTTCACAGCCCCAGCATTTT. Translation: CSAGEISQPQHF.

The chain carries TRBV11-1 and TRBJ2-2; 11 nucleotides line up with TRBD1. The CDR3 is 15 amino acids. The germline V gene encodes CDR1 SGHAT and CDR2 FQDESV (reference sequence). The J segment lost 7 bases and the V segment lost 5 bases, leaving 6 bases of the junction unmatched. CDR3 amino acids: CASSPDRGRLGELFF. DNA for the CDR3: TGTGCCAGCAGCCCGGACAGGGGGCGGCTCGGGGAGCTGTTTTTT.